One and the same sample provided the 19 T cell receptor beta chains below, sequenced in a study of cytomegalovirus exposure and HLA in healthy donors. PCR amplification relied on 60 Vbeta primers (plus 13 Jbeta primers). Sequencing used immunoSEQ multiplex PCR; TCRdb keeps in-frame clones, though not all of them. The repertoire holds 150,000 to 200,000 clones, with over 65% as singletons. The sequencing input was PBMCs. The origin of the receptors is a man aged 18 to 29 in good health and CMV-seropositive.

V usage is TRBV9 and J usage is TRBJ2-3; 7 bases align to TRBD2. The CDR3 runs to 17 residues. CDR1 SGDLS and CDR2 YYNGEE come from the germline V gene. The V and J ends lost 4 bases and 0 bases, in that order; junction bases with no gene match: 11. In nucleotides, the CDR3 is TGTGCCAGCAGCCCTCGGGGTAGCGGGCCTAGCACAGATACGCAGTATTTT. Its translation: CASSPRGSGPSTDTQYF.

This clone has more than one count but fewer than ten. The CDR3 DNA sequence: TGCGCCAGCAGCCAAGATAAGGGGCCGGACAACACCTTC. It encodes CASSQDKGPDNTF. This chain uses TRBV4-1 with TRBJ1-2; D might be TRBD1 (5 bases). V lost 0 bases, J lost 12 bases, and 14 bases lay in between. Germline CDR1 is MGHRA and CDR2 is YSYEKL. CDR3 length: 13 residues.

This clone was detected a few times. The V gene is TRBV7-9, the J gene TRBJ1-2, with D hard to call. The CDR3 extends over 14 amino acids. V gave up 7 bases and J gave up 4 bases, with 16 bases separating them. Germline V gene lookup returns CDR1 SEHNR and CDR2 FQNEAQ (reference sequence). The CDR3 protein is CASTPPQEAYGYTF. The CDR3 DNA reads as TGTGCCAGCACCCCCCCTCAAGAGGCCTATGGCTACACCTTC.

Comment on this clone: One junction end does not reproduce the germline sequence, and a read error may be involved. The rearrangement uses TRBV7-2 and TRBJ2-5, with 10 bases matching TRBD2. Germline CDR1 and CDR2: SGHTA and FQGNSA. CDR3 length: 14 amino acids. CDR3 sequence reads: CASSSYPELAGPHF. CDR3 DNA sequence: TGTGCCAGCAGCTCTTACCCGGAACTAGCGGGGCCACACTTC.

The CDR3 nucleotides are TGTGCCAGCAGCTTTTTCACAGTACCCGGAGGGAATGAGCAGTTCTTC. Translating it yields CASSFFTVPGGNEQFF. This rearrangement joins TRBV7-8 to TRBJ2-1; a weak D match, TRBD2 (6 bases). Trimming took off 3 bases at V and 7 bases at J, with 19 bases between the two ends. The CDR3 is 16 residues long. The germline CDR1 and CDR2 sequences are SGHVS and FQNEAQ.

DNA of the CDR3: TGTGCCAGCAGTAAAAGGCTAGCGGGAGGGATTGAGCAGTTCTTC. Encoded protein: CASSKRLAGGIEQFF. V usage is TRBV2 and J usage is TRBJ2-1; TRBD2 aligns across 12 bases. CDR1 and CDR2 from the germline V gene are SNHLY and FYNNEI. The V gene end was trimmed by 5 bases and the J gene end by 9 bases; junction bases not matched to a gene: 8. This CDR3 spans 15 amino acids.

The V and J genes are TRBV27 and TRBJ2-7, with 8 bases that match TRBD2. CDR3 length equals 15 residues. J lost 1 base, V lost 10 bases, and 12 bases had no gene match. CDR1 MNHEY and CDR2 SMNVEV come from the germline V gene (reference sequence). In nucleotides, the CDR3 is TGTGCCACCAGCGGGGGACCAGGTGGGTCCTACGAGCAGTACGTC. Protein: CATSGGPGGSYEQYV.

The chain recombines TRBV11-3 with TRBJ1-4; a weak D match, TRBD1 (6 bases). Germline V gene lookup returns CDR1 SGHNT and CDR2 YENEEA. V was pared by 5 bases and J by 3 bases, with 13 bases between. There are 15 residues in the CDR3. The CDR3 reads CASSPFRGSNEKLFF. The CDR3 coding sequence is TGTGCCAGCAGCCCTTTCAGGGGTTCTAATGAAAAACTGTTTTTT.

CDR3 in DNA: TGCGCCAGCAGCTTGGGAGGCGGACAGGGTAACGCTGAAGCTTTCTTT. Protein: CASSLGGGQGNAEAFF. The chain couples TRBV5-1 to TRBJ1-1, with 8 bases fitting TRBD1. V lost 0 bases, J lost 6 bases, and 10 bases stayed unmatched. The germline V gene has CDR1 SGHRS and CDR2 YFSETQ. There are 16 residues in the CDR3. Looking up the rest from reference TRBV5-1 and TRBJ1-1 gives the full variable domain: KAGVTQTPRYLIKTRGQQVTLSCSPISGHRSVSWYQQTPGQGLQFLFEYFSETQRNKGNFPGRFSGRQFSNSRSEMNVSTLELGDSALYLCASSLGGGQGNAEAFFGQGTRLTVV.

This chain connects TRBV6-6 to TRBJ1-1, with TRBD1 as a possible D gene (5 bases). The ends were cut back, 6 bases at V and 4 bases at J, with 15 bases in the middle. Germline assignment: CDR1 MNHNY and CDR2 SVGAGI (reference sequence). This CDR3 comprises 14 residues. As DNA, the CDR3 is TGTGCCAGCAGCCCACCTGGAGGGGCCACTGAAGCTTTCTTT. As protein: CASSPPGGATEAFF.

Concerning this clone: This sample includes further DNA sequences coding for the same CDR3. The gene calls are TRBV27 and TRBJ1-2; 7 positions match TRBD1. The CDR3 spans 13 residues. Germline values: CDR1 MNHEY, CDR2 SMNVEV (reference sequence). V trimming: 2 bases; J trimming: 4 bases; junction bases outside the gene matches: 1. This chain's CDR3 is CASSLGTAYGYTF. The CDR3 nucleotides read TGTGCCAGCAGTTTAGGGACAGCCTATGGCTACACCTTC.

CDR3 protein: CASSAQGSWNSPLHF. The CDR3 DNA reads as TGTGCCAGCAGCGCACAGGGTTCATGGAATTCACCCCTCCACTTT. This chain joins TRBV9 and TRBJ1-6; tentatively, D is TRBD1 (6 bases). CDR1 is SGDLS and CDR2 is YYNGEE in the germline V gene. V dropped 3 bases and J dropped 7 bases, with 14 bases sitting between them. This CDR3 has 15 amino acids. Variable domain in full (rest from reference TRBV9 and TRBJ1-6): DSGVTQTPKHLITATGQRVTLRCSPRSGDLSVYWYQQSLDQGLQFLIQYYNGEERAKGNILERFSAQQFPDLHSELNLSSLELGDSALYFCASSAQGSWNSPLHFGNGTRLTVT.

The chain has TRBV18 and TRBJ2-2, with 10 bases lining up with TRBD2. The CDR3 contains 18 residues. The germline gives CDR1 KGHSH, CDR2 LQKENI. Trimming at V came to 2 bases and at J to 5 bases, leaving 11 bases not matched to a gene. CDR3 sequence reads: CASSPRLAGASGTGELFF. The CDR3 DNA reads as TGTGCCAGCTCACCAAGGCTAGCGGGGGCGTCAGGAACCGGGGAGCTGTTTTTT.

This clone was seen just once. The CDR3 DNA sequence: TGTGCCAGCAGTTTACGACAGGGTACCTATGGCTACACCTTC. Amino acids: CASSLRQGTYGYTF. V gene TRBV27 combines with J gene TRBJ1-2, with 7 bases lining up with TRBD1. The V and J ends lost 2 bases and 4 bases, in that order; junction bases with no gene match: 4. CDR1 and CDR2 (germline): MNHEY, SMNVEV (reference sequence). This CDR3 spans 14 amino acids.

V is TRBV5-5 and J is TRBJ2-7, with D possibly TRBD1 on 6 matching bases. CDR3 length equals 13 residues. The germline CDR1 and CDR2 sequences are SGHKS and YYEKEE (reference sequence). The germline V and J ends were trimmed by 5 bases and 3 bases, with 12 bases remaining between them. As DNA, the CDR3 is TGTGCCAGCAGTAGGGACACTAACTACGAGCAGTACGTC. This codes for CASSRDTNYEQYV.

This chain connects TRBV11-2 to TRBJ1-4; 9 bases map to TRBD1. This CDR3 comprises 14 residues. V lost 5 bases and J lost 10; bases outside the gene matches: 8. The germline gives CDR1 SGHAT, CDR2 FQNNGV. The CDR3 DNA reads as TGTGCCAGCAGCACCGGGACAGGGTTGGGAAAACTGTTTTTT. It is translated as CASSTGTGLGKLFF.

This clone was found a few times. A junction end diverges from the germline sequence, so it may reflect a read error. The gene calls are TRBV27 and TRBJ2-4; weak D call: TRBD2 (5 bases). The CDR3 spans 9 residues. Germline-derived CDR1 and CDR2 are MNHEY and SMNVEV (reference sequence). This chain's CDR3 is CASFSAGFF. The CDR3 DNA reads as TGTGCCAGCTTTAGCGCAGGTTTCTTC.

The chain links TRBV29-1 to TRBJ1-1; tentative D call: TRBD1 (5 bases). CDR3 length: 13 residues. Trimming stripped 6 bases from V and 4 bases from J, with 15 bases between. CDR1 SQVTM and CDR2 ANQGSEA come from the germline V gene. The CDR3 is CSVGETGGTEAFF. The CDR3 DNA reads TGCAGCGTGGGAGAGACCGGGGGCACTGAAGCTTTCTTT.

The genes are TRBV12-5 and TRBJ2-5, with D possibly matching TRBD2 (5 bases). The CDR3 covers 13 residues. Germline V gives CDR1 LGHNT, CDR2 FRNRAP. The V gene lost 4 bases and the J gene lost 6 bases, with 12 bases spanning the gap. This CDR3 reads CASGSPGEKTQYF. CDR3 nucleotides: TGTGCTAGTGGTTCGCCTGGGGAGAAGACCCAGTACTTC.